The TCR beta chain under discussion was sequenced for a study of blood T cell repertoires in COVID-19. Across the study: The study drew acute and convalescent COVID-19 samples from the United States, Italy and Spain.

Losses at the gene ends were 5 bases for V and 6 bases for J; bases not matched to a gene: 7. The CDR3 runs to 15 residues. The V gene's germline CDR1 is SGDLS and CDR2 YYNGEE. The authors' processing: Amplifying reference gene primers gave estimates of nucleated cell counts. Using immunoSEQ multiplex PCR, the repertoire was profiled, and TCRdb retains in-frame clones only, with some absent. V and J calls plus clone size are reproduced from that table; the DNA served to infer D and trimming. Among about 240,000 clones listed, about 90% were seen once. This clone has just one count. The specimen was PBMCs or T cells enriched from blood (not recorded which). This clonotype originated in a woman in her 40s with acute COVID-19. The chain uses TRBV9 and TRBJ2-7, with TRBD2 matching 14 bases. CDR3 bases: TGTGCCAGCAGTCCGACTAGCGGGAGGGCCAGCGAGCAGTACTTC. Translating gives CASSPTSGRASEQYF.